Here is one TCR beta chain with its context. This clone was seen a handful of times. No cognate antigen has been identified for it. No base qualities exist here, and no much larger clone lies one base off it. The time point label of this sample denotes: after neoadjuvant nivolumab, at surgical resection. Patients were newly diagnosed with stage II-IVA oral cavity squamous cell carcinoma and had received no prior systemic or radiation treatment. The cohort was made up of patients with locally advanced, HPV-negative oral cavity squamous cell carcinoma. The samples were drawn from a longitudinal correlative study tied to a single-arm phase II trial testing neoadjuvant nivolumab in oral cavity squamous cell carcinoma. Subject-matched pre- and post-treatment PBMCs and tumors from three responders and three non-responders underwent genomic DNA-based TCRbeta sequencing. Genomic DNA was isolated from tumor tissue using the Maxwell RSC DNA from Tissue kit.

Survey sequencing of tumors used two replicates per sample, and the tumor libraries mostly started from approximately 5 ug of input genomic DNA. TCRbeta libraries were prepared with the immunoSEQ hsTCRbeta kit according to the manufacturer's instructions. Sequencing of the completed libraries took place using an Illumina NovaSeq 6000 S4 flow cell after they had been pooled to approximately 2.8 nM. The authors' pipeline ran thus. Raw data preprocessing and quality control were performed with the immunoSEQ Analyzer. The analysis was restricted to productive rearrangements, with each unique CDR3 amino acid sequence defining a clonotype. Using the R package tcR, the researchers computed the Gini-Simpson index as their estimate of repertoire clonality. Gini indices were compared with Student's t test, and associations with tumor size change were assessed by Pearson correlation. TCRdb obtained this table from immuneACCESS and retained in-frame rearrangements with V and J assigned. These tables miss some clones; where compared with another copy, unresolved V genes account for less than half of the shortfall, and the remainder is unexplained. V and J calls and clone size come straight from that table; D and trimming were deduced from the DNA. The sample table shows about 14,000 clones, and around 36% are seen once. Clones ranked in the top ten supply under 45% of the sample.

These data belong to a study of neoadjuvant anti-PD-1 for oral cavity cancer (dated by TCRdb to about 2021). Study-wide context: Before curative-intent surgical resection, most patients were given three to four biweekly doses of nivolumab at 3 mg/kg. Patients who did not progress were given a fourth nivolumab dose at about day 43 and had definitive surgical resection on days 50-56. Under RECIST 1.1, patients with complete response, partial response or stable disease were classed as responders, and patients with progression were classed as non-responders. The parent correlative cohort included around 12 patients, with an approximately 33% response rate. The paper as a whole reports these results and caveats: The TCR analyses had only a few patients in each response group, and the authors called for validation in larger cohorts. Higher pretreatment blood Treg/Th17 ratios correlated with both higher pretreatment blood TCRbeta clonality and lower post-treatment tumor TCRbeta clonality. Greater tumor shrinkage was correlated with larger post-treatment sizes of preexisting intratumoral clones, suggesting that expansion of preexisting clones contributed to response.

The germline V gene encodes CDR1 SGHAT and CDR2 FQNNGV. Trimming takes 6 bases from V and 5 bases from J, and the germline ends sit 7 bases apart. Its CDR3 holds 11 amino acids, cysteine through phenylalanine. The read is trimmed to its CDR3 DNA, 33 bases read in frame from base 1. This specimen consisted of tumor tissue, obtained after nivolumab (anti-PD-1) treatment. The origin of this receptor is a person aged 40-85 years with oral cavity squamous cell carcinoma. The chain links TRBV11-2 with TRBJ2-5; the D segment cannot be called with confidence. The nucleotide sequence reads TGTGCCAGCAGGATAGGGGAGACCCAGTACTTC. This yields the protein CASRIGETQYF.